This T cell receptor beta chain was sequenced during a study of control samples from healthy donors and cancer patients. On this clone: The junction and the germline gene differ at one end; a read error may be behind it.

Measured with immunoSEQ multiplex PCR; TCRdb has only the in-frame clones, and not every one. The table records some 150,000 clones, about 93% of them present only once. CDR1 is SNHLY and CDR2 is FYNNEI in the germline V gene. This CDR3 region has 14 residues. This TCR came from a man in his fifties in good health. Input material: blood. V is TRBV2 and J is TRBJ2-5; 7 bases line up with TRBD2. As DNA, the CDR3 is TGTGCCAGCAGAGAAGGGACTAACCAAGAGACCCAGTACTTC. Amino acids: CASREGTNQETQYF. The full variable domain, completed using reference TRBV2 and TRBJ2-5, is EPEVTQTPSHQVTQMGQEVILRCVPISNHLYFYWYRQILGQKVEFLVSFYNNEISEKSEIFDDQFSVERPDGSNFTLKIRSTKLEDSAMYFCASREGTNQETQYFGPGTRLLVL.